One sample yielded the 24 T cell receptor beta chains listed below, sequenced in a study of beta chain features in type 1 diabetes. Investigators reverse transcribed all isolated RNA, so they sequenced expressed TCRB transcripts. The method was immunoSEQ multiplex PCR; TCRdb's version includes in-frame clones alone and lacks a portion of them. The data show 100,000 to 150,000 clones, 15% to 20% seen once. For these receptors, no antigen is known. Study results and limitations: All four CD4+ subsets of Type 1 diabetes patients contained TCRB CDR3s that were moderately but significantly shorter.

The sequenced sample was central memory CD4+ T cells from blood. Receptor source: a man aged 18-30 years with type 1 diabetes.

The rearrangement links TRBV5-1 to TRBJ2-7, with D possibly called TRBD1 or TRBD2 (6 bases each). Germline V gene lookup returns CDR1 SGHRS and CDR2 YFSETQ. CDR3 length: 12 residues. V lost 2 bases to trimming and J lost 5 bases, with 8 bases between them. CDR3 sequence reads: CASSFGGHEQYF. For the CDR3, the DNA is TGCGCCAGCAGCTTCGGGGGCCACGAGCAGTACTTC.

In its sample, this clone was seen many times. J is TRBJ1-3 and V is TRBV2, with no clear D. CDR3 length: 14 amino acids. Germline CDR1 and CDR2: SNHLY and FYNNEI. V was clipped by 6 bases and J by 0 bases, with 9 bases between them. CDR3 loop: CASRSGNSGNTIYF. The DNA of the CDR3 is TGTGCCAGCAGGTCAGGAAACTCTGGAAACACCATATATTTT.

This chain joins TRBV14 and TRBJ2-7; D may be TRBD1 (5 bases). The length of the CDR3 is 14 residues. V lost 2 bases to trimming and J lost 3 bases, with 11 bases between them. Germline values: CDR1 SGHDN, CDR2 FVKESK. In nucleotides, the CDR3 is TGTGCCAGCAGCCAAAGGACACGGCTCTACGAGCAGTACTTC. Its translation: CASSQRTRLYEQYF.

This clone turned up a few times. V gene TRBV30 combines with J gene TRBJ2-7; no clear D. From germline, CDR1 is GTSNPN and CDR2 SVGIG (reference sequence). This CDR3 contains 13 residues. Trimming left V 1 base short and J 0 bases short, with 7 bases between. CDR3 coding DNA: TGTGCCTGGAGTGAATGGAGCTCCTACGAGCAGTACTTC. As protein: CAWSEWSSYEQYF. Variable domain in full (rest from reference TRBV30 and TRBJ2-7): SQTIHQWPATLVQPVGSPLSLECTVEGTSNPNLYWYRQAAGRGLQLLFYSVGIGQISSEVPQNLSASRPQDRQFILSSKKLLLSDSGFYLCAWSEWSSYEQYFGPGTRLTVT.

This clone showed up just a few times. The chain's CDR3 is CAISEPTLRFYEQYF. DNA for the CDR3: TGTGCCATCAGTGAGCCGACCCTTCGGTTTTACGAGCAGTACTTC. The V and J genes are TRBV10-3 and TRBJ2-7; no clear D. Germline values: CDR1 ENHRY, CDR2 SYGVKD. Trimming took 2 bases from V and 4 from J, leaving 15 bases between them. The CDR3 covers 15 residues.

On this clone: A read error may explain this, as a much larger clone is one base away. This rearrangement joins TRBV30 to TRBJ2-1; 11 bases agree with TRBD2. The CDR3 loop spans 15 amino acids. CDR1 GTSNPN and CDR2 SVGIG come from the germline V gene (reference sequence). J was trimmed by 2 bases and V by 3 bases; bases with no gene match: 3. In DNA form, the CDR3 reads TGTGCCTGGAGGGTAGCGGGAGGGCCCTACAATGAGCAGTTCTTC. This encodes CAWRVAGGPYNEQFF.

This clone was observed at least ten times. The J gene is TRBJ2-1, the V gene TRBV9; no clear D gene. The CDR3 has 17 residues. The ends were cut back, 0 bases at V and 5 bases at J, with 18 bases in the middle. Germline CDR1 is SGDLS and CDR2 is YYNGEE. CDR3 in DNA: TGTGCCAGCAGCGTAGGGTATGTGAGTGGCAGGAACAATGAGCAGTTCTTC. This codes for CASSVGYVSGRNNEQFF.

This chain joins TRBV6-5 and TRBJ2-3; TRBD2 aligns across 8 bases. CDR1 and CDR2 (germline): MNHEY, SVGAGI. V trimming: 2 bases; J trimming: 6 bases; junction bases outside the gene matches: 4. CDR3 size: 14 residues. CDR3 protein: CASSYTLAGDTQYF. The CDR3 DNA reads TGTGCCAGCAGTTACACGTTAGCGGGGGATACGCAGTATTTT.

This chain connects TRBV7-2 to TRBJ2-3; 9 bases line up with TRBD2. V lost 4 bases, J lost 4 bases, and 9 bases stayed unmatched. The CDR3 consists of 16 residues. Germline assignment: CDR1 SGHTA and CDR2 FQGNSA. The CDR3 reads CASSSWRAGGPDTQYF. The CDR3 DNA is TGTGCCAGCAGCTCGTGGCGGGCGGGAGGGCCAGATACGCAGTATTTT.

The chain is built from TRBV19 and TRBJ2-3; D is ambiguous. There are 11 residues in the CDR3. V was trimmed by 8 bases and J by 6 bases, leaving 9 bases between them. The germline V gene has CDR1 LNHDA and CDR2 SQIVND (reference sequence). This chain's CDR3 is CASSLWDTQYF. Written as DNA, the CDR3 is TGTGCCAGTTCGCTCTGGGATACGCAGTATTTT.

The chain joins TRBV5-4 to TRBJ1-2, with D maybe TRBD1 (5 bases). CDR3 size: 15 residues. The germline V gene encodes CDR1 SGHNT and CDR2 YYREEE (reference sequence). The V gene lost 7 bases and the J gene lost 5 bases, with 21 bases spanning the gap. The CDR3 loop reads CASGEGQPGLYGYTF. The CDR3 region has the DNA TGTGCCAGCGGAGAGGGGCAGCCGGGACTTTATGGCTACACCTTC.

The rearrangement uses TRBV15 and TRBJ2-3; perhaps TRBD2 as D (6 bases). The CDR3 length is 13 residues. The V gene lost 8 bases and the J gene lost 4 bases, with 13 bases spanning the gap. From germline, CDR1 is LNHNV and CDR2 YYDKDF (reference sequence). This CDR3 reads CATRGLVSDTQYF. Written as DNA, the CDR3 is TGTGCCACCCGGGGACTCGTCTCAGATACGCAGTATTTT. Based on the CDR3 plus reference TRBV15 and TRBJ2-3, the full variable domain is DAMVIQNPRYQVTQFGKPVTLSCSQTLNHNVMYWYQQKSSQAPKLLFHYYDKDFNNEADTPDNFQSRRPNTSFCFLDIRSPGLGDTAMYLCATRGLVSDTQYFGPGTRLTVL.

This clone appeared many times. The genes are TRBV7-9 and TRBJ2-1; no reliable D call. The CDR3 covers 13 residues. The germline V gene has CDR1 SEHNR and CDR2 FQNEAQ (reference sequence). Trimming took off 1 base at V and 5 bases at J, with 6 bases between the two ends. CDR3 amino acids: CASSLGANNEQFF. The CDR3 DNA reads TGTGCCAGCAGCTTAGGGGCCAACAATGAGCAGTTCTTC.

The CDR3 DNA reads TGTGCCAGCAGCTTAGGTGAGCAGGGCACTGAAGCTTTCTTT. Amino acid sequence: CASSLGEQGTEAFF. The chain links TRBV7-2 to TRBJ1-1, with D possibly being TRBD1 (5 bases). V dropped 1 base and J dropped 4 bases, with 10 bases sitting between them. Germline lookup yields CDR1 SGHTA and CDR2 FQGNSA. This CDR3 comprises 14 residues.

The chain links TRBV7-3 to TRBJ2-3; TRBD1 aligns across 10 bases. This CDR3 is 16 amino acids long. V dropped 4 bases and J dropped 3; count of bases not matched to a gene: 7. Germline V lookup: CDR1 SGHTA, CDR2 FQGTGA. The CDR3 coding sequence is TGTGCCAGCAGCTCTACGGGACAGGGGTGGACAGATACGCAGTATTTT. The encoded protein is CASSSTGQGWTDTQYF.

This clone was observed a handful of times. V is TRBV25-1 and J is TRBJ1-4; 10 bases are a match to TRBD1. Losses at the gene ends were 4 bases for V and 12 bases for J; bases not matched to a gene: 5. Germline assignment: CDR1 MGHDK and CDR2 SYGVNS. CDR3 length: 13 amino acids. The CDR3, as DNA: TGTGCCAGCAGTGGGTGGACAGGGGGAGAACTGTTTTTT. This codes for CASSGWTGGELFF.

J is TRBJ2-3 and V is TRBV11-2; D may be TRBD2 (6 bases). Germline V gives CDR1 SGHAT, CDR2 FQNNGV. This CDR3 has 15 residues. Trimming pared 4 bases from V and 1 base from J, leaving 12 bases between. CDR3 in DNA: TGTGCCAGCAGCTGGCGGGGCATGGGCACAGATACGCAGTATTTT. This codes for CASSWRGMGTDTQYF.

This chain joins TRBV5-1 and TRBJ1-5; possible D gene TRBD1, 6 bases. The germline CDR1 and CDR2 sequences are SGHRS and YFSETQ. This CDR3 has 14 residues. The germline V and J ends were trimmed by 4 bases and 10 bases, with 18 bases remaining between them. The CDR3, as DNA: TGCGCCAGCAGCCTAGACAGGCCCGAGGGACCCCAGCATTTT. Translation: CASSLDRPEGPQHF.

This clone was detected only a few times. This chain links TRBV18 with TRBJ2-1, with 9 nucleotides matching TRBD2. From germline, CDR1 is KGHSH and CDR2 LQKENI. With 3 bases clipped from V and 6 bases from J, the junction kept 9 bases outside the gene matches. CDR3 size: 16 residues. CDR3 sequence (DNA): TGTGCCAGCTCACCCCTGGCGGGAGGGCCTCTCAATGAGCAGTTCTTC. Translating it yields CASSPLAGGPLNEQFF.

The rearrangement links TRBV5-1 to TRBJ1-1; D gene unclear. Trimming pared 2 bases from V and 2 bases from J, leaving 7 bases between. The CDR3 has 13 amino acids. Germline V gene data show CDR1 as SGHRS and CDR2 as YFSETQ. CDR3 coding DNA: TGCGCCAGCAGCTTCGGCAGTAACACTGAAGCTTTCTTT. Its protein product is CASSFGSNTEAFF.

As concerns this clone: Within the sample, other DNA sequences also encode this same CDR3. This sequence joins TRBV28 and TRBJ1-2; no clear D gene. The CDR3 consists of 11 residues. Germline values: CDR1 MDHEN, CDR2 SYDVKM. V shed 7 bases and J shed 3 bases, with 6 bases lying between them. CDR3 region: CASNTDYGYTF. The CDR3 bases are TGTGCCAGCAATACAGACTATGGCTACACCTTC.

The chain joins TRBV4-1 to TRBJ2-3; D remains unclear. There are 15 residues in the CDR3. Germline CDR1 MGHRA, CDR2 YSYEKL. Trimming shortened V by 1 base and J by 4 bases, and 12 bases separated the two germline ends. The CDR3 bases are TGCGCCAGCAGCCAAGGATTAGACACCCCAGATACGCAGTATTTT. Translating it yields CASSQGLDTPDTQYF.

The rearrangement joins TRBV5-1 to TRBJ1-2, with D hard to call. This CDR3 is 12 amino acids long. CDR1 SGHRS and CDR2 YFSETQ come from the germline V gene. Trimming pared 1 base from V and 6 bases from J, leaving 7 bases between. In DNA form, the CDR3 reads TGCGCCAGCAGCTTGCTTGGCAATGGCTACACCTTC. Encoded protein: CASSLLGNGYTF. The whole variable domain, remainder taken from reference TRBV5-1 and TRBJ1-2, is KAGVTQTPRYLIKTRGQQVTLSCSPISGHRSVSWYQQTPGQGLQFLFEYFSETQRNKGNFPGRFSGRQFSNSRSEMNVSTLELGDSALYLCASSLLGNGYTFGSGTRLTVV.

The rearrangement uses TRBV11-2 and TRBJ1-2; 7 bases line up with TRBD1. This CDR3 spans 15 amino acids. CDR1 and CDR2 (germline): SGHAT, FQNNGV. The ends lost 3 bases at V and 2 bases at J; junction bases unmatched: 6. The DNA of the CDR3 is TGTGCCAGCAGCTTCCATGGGACAGCGAACTATGGCTACACCTTC. Translating it yields CASSFHGTANYGYTF.